This T cell receptor beta chain is from a study of T cell responses to AZD1222 COVID-19 vaccine. Overall study findings and caveats: Only a handful of AZD1222 recipients were seropositive at baseline. The study found Spike-specific TCR breadth and depth rose after two AZD1222 doses. Spike-wide coverage was observed for vaccine-associated CD4 TCRs, with dominant responses at 160-218 and 743-854. White British people made up most donors, females outnumbered males, and clonal diversity was possibly underestimated.

On this clone: Its antigen is unknown.

The V end lost 7 bases, the J end lost 4 bases, and 15 bases lay between the germline ends. The length of the CDR3 is 15 residues. Germline CDR1 is KGHDR and CDR2 is SFDVKD. Some clones are missing from TCRdb's copy, which holds only in-frame ones; the method was immunoSEQ multiplex PCR. Among around 100,000 clones, around 87% were seen once, and the ten largest hold more than 3.5%. This clonotype originated in an adult in good health. This chain uses TRBV24-1 with TRBJ2-2; weak D call: TRBD1 (5 bases). The sample was peripheral blood, taken on day 0 of MenACWY control vaccination. In DNA, the CDR3 is TGTGCCACCAGCGACATGGGGCGCTTCACCGGGGAGCTGTTTTTT. Its translation: CATSDMGRFTGELFF.